This T cell receptor beta chain derives from a study of CD8+ T cells in alopecia areata (dated by TCRdb to between 2018 and 2020). About the full investigation: Treated patients were enrolled in an open-label pilot trial of oral tofacitinib at 5 to 10 mg twice daily for moderate-to-severe alopecia areata. In humans, TCRbeta sequencing was performed on scalp tissue and on sorted CD4+ and CD8+ peripheral blood T cells from healthy controls and from patients with patchy or totalis/universalis alopecia areata. The study used high-throughput TCRbeta sequencing to examine T cell clonal expansion in alopecia areata, in both the C3H/HeJ mouse model and human patients. Amplification of TCRbeta CDR3 regions was done by immunoSEQ multiplex PCR using 35 Vbeta forward primers and 13 Jbeta reverse primers. Tofacitinib was given for 6 to 18 months, followed by 6 months of follow-up off drug to assess delayed response and recurrence. Scalp clonality was compared across normal scalp (n=4), patchy alopecia areata scalp (n=8), and alopecia totalis/universalis scalp (n=8). RNA came from the PAXgene miRNA kit for fixed scalp, the miRNeasy kit for PBMCs, and the RNeasy kit for mouse skin. Patients on tofacitinib were biopsied at baseline and after 4 and 24 weeks of treatment, and several of the patients also had a later scalp biopsy. For the treated patients, the SALT score, which quantifies what percentage of scalp surface area is affected, served as the measure of disease severity. Study-wide conclusions, independent of this receptor: Lesional scalp, especially in alopecia totalis/universalis, showed higher clonality and more expanded CD8+ clones than normal scalp, suggesting antigenic drive. Unlike mouse skin, where gammadelta T cells dominate, normal human skin contains resident alphabeta T cells that get sequenced too, which complicates analysis of the scalp TCR repertoire. TCR sequences shared between patients were less clear than in mice, possibly partly because of HLA diversity in the patient population. Because the treated cohort was small and included a single nonresponder, larger studies are needed to assess links between baseline CD8+ expansion and response. With tofacitinib, both scalp clonality and the number of expanded CD8+ clones among the top 100 scalp clones went down significantly. During tofacitinib treatment, many expanded lesional clones remained in scalp and blood, and this persistence may partly explain relapse after treatment is stopped.

Explained via the paper, the time point label denotes: roughly 27 days on oral tofacitinib. The treatment or condition label here, explained by the study, means: oral pan-JAK inhibitor, 5-10 mg twice daily. Peripheral blood and lesional scalp punch biopsies were obtained from patients with alopecia areata. After PBMCs were isolated by density centrifugation and stained for CD3, CD4 and CD8, a FACSAria was used to sort CD4+ and CD8+ T cells. Taken from cysteine to phenylalanine, the CDR3 has 13 residues. CDR3 DNA only is kept here, 39 bases in frame from base 1. V drops 2 bases and J drops 6 bases, leaving 8 bases in between. A note on this clone: Its antigen remains unidentified. The sample holds no much larger clone one base away, and base qualities are not on file.

The method behind the library was the immunoSEQ multiplex PCR assay. RNA was extracted from all samples and reverse transcribed into cDNA, which served as template for TCR sequencing. SuperScript III was used to make first-strand cDNA, primed with a 2:1 mix of oligo-dT and random hexamers. A synthetic immune receptor repertoire was used to assess amplification bias, and residual bias was removed computationally. The paper's data handling went like this. Raw reads were preprocessed to remove errors, and CDR3 was defined by IMGT conventions from the conserved cysteine to phenylalanine. Clonality was computed as 1 minus the Shannon entropy, with the entropy normalized by log2 of the number of productive unique TCRs. CD4 or CD8 identity of scalp clones was inferred by cross-referencing scalp TCRbeta sequences with sorted blood CD4 and CD8 repertoires. TCRdb's version of the immuneACCESS table is confined to in-frame rearrangements and falls short of the full clone set. An unresolved V gene accounts for under half of the shortfall where checked; the remainder is of unknown origin. The D gene and trimming were derived from the DNA, and the V and J assignments and clone size from that table. The sample has about 200,000 clones on record, approximately 56% of them singletons. Less than 4% of the sample rests with the top ten.

The chain employs TRBV23-1 and TRBJ1-5, with TRBD1 as a weak D call on 6 bases. TRBV23-1 is known as an ORF, though its function is uncertain. The receptor's source is a human donor with alopecia areata. The sequencing here drew on CD4+ T cells sorted from blood, taken at week 4, from a patient treated with tofacitinib. The CDR3 reads CASSQRGGQPQHF. The DNA sequence reads TGCGCCAGCAGTCAAAGAGGGGGTCAGCCCCAGCATTTT.